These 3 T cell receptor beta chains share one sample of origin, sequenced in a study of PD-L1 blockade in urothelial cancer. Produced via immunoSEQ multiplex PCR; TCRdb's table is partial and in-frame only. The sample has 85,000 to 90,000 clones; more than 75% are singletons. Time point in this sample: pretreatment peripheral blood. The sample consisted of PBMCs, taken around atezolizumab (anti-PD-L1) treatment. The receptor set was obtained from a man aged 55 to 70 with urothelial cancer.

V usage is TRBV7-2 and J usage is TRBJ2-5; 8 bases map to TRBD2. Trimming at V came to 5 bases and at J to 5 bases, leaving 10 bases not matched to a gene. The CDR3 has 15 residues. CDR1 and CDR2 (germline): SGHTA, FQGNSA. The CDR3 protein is CASSPWLAGEETQYF. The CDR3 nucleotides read TGTGCCAGCAGCCCCTGGCTAGCGGGTGAGGAGACCCAGTACTTC.

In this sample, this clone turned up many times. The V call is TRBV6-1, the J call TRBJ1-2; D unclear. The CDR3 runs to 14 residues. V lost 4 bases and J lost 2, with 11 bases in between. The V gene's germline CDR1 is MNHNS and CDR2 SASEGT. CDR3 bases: TGTGCCAGCAGTGTAGTAGGAGGCAACTATGGCTACACCTTC. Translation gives CASSVVGGNYGYTF.

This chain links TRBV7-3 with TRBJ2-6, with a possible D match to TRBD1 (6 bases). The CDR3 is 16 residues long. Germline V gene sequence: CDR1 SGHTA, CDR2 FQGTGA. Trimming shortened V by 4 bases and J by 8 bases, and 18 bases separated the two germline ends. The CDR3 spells CASSSTGTSPSNVLTF. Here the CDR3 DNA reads TGTGCCAGCAGCTCGACCGGGACAAGTCCCTCCAACGTCCTGACTTTC.